This T cell receptor (beta chain) was profiled in a study of T cells after yellow fever vaccination (dated by TCRdb to between 2018 and 2021). At the level of the whole study: The SMART-Seq v4 Ultra Low Input RNA kit was used to prepare libraries from fractions with low cell numbers. Bulk TCR alpha and beta repertoires were sequenced longitudinally to track T-cell clones before and after primary and booster YFV17D yellow fever vaccination. The cohort comprised two healthy male donors, one aged 18 to 30 and one aged 30 to 40 years. Bulk PBMC replicates and cell subsets were isolated from blood drawn at multiple timepoints before and after both primary and secondary immunization.

CDR1 SGHDT and CDR2 YYEEEE are derived from the germline V gene. The cysteine opens and the phenylalanine closes a CDR3 of 15 amino acids. Just the 45-base CDR3 DNA is kept, in frame starting at base 1. V is shortened by 1 base, J by 3 bases, and the region joining them spans 12 bases. In the paper's terms, the treatment or condition label means: live attenuated yellow fever vaccine strain. At each blood-draw timepoint, two biological replicates of bulk PBMCs were collected. PBMCs were isolated from peripheral blood using a standard Ficoll-Paque protocol. TriZol was used to extract RNA from bulk PBMCs, CD4 and CD8 fractions, and dextramer-positive and dextramer-negative fractions. TCRdb lists the instrument as Illumina NovaSeq 6000. TCR cDNA was synthesized by 5'RACE template switching, which introduced a universal primer site and unique molecular identifiers. cDNA synthesis was primed from both the TCR alpha and TCR beta constant segments. Two PCR steps were used to amplify libraries, with sample barcodes and sequencing adapters being added in the second step. Libraries were sequenced on Illumina HiSeq 2500 (2x100 bp) or NovaSeq (2x150 bp). The original pipeline was this. MIGEC handled demultiplexing of reads and collapsing into UMI consensus sequences, while MiXCR performed V(D)J alignment. Clonotypes responding to the vaccine were identified with edgeR on replicate PBMC samples, with the criteria of FDR below 0.01 and a log2 fold change above 5 up to day 15. CD4 or CD8 identity was assigned to each bulk clonotype according to whether the clonotype was present at higher abundance in the sequenced CD4 repertoire or the sequenced CD8 repertoire. Using fastp at Q25 and MiXCR, TCRdb reprocessed the public reads and kept productive beta chains. For every CDR3 protein sequence, its rows merge into one entry that carries the most common genes and DNA. TCRdb, rather than the study authors, made the V and J calls. This sample has hundreds of thousands of distinct CDR3 sequences in its table, and 18% of those were observed once. Roughly 19% of the sample rests with the top ten.

This clonotype has ten or more counts. The specificity of this receptor is unknown. The record has no base qualities; no much larger clone is one base away. Study-wide findings and limitations: A small fraction of clonotypes appeared in both the CD4 and CD8 compartments, likely as a result of convergent recombination. Compared with the primary T-cell response, the secondary T-cell response was faster but weaker, reaching its peak on day 5 rather than on day 15. Because only two donors were included in the study, the extent to which the findings can be generalized is limited. Computational filtering was required because FACS-sorted repertoires could contain abundant contaminating clonotypes from the bulk population. After the booster, most clones that had expanded after primary vaccination were detected again (approximately 97% of CD4 and roughly nine tenths of CD8), suggesting broad maintenance of memory.

The sequencing used PBMCs, collected before the yellow fever booster vaccination. The clonotype comes from a young man who received the YFV17D yellow fever vaccine. The V and J segments used are TRBV5-6 and TRBJ2-3, with no confident D gene call. The CDR3: CASSLFQMGTDTQYF. The DNA is as follows: TGTGCCAGCAGCTTGTTCCAGATGGGGACAGATACGCAGTATTTT.